Presented here are 32 T cell receptor beta chains from one specimen sequenced in a study of identical twins. A single record per CDR3 protein comes from TCRdb applying MiXCR to the 5' RACE reads. The data contain approximately 700,000 distinct CDR3 sequences, approximately 6% of them singletons. Input material: naive T cells sorted from blood. Every receptor here comes from a man aged 18-30 years in good health.

This clonotype appeared many times. The chain couples TRBV5-1 to TRBJ2-3; D unclear. The germline V and J ends were trimmed by 0 bases and 0 bases, with 11 bases remaining between them. CDR1 is SGHRS and CDR2 is YFSETQ in the germline V gene. The CDR3 has 16 amino acids. CDR3 nucleotides: TGCGCCAGCAGCTTGGGGGCAGCCTCTAGCACAGATACGCAGTATTTT. Protein: CASSLGAASSTDTQYF.

The V gene is TRBV20-1, the J gene TRBJ2-4, with D hard to call. The CDR3 is made up of 16 amino acids. Germline CDR1 reads DFQATT; CDR2 reads SNEGSKA (reference sequence). V was trimmed by 6 bases and J by 0 bases, leaving 18 bases between them. The DNA for the CDR3 is TGCAGTGCGAAGACACTCCTCCTTCTAGCCAAAAACATTCAGTACTTC. The encoded protein is CSAKTLLLLAKNIQYF.

CDR3 DNA: TGTGCCAGCAGCTTGGAGGCGATCGGGGAGCTGTTTTTT. This encodes CASSLEAIGELFF. V is TRBV7-8 and J is TRBJ2-2, with TRBD2 as a possible D gene (5 bases). The V end lost 3 bases, the J end lost 7 bases, and 9 bases lay between the germline ends. The CDR3 runs 13 residues. CDR1 SGHVS and CDR2 FQNEAQ come from the germline V gene.

The chain has TRBV10-3 and TRBJ1-1, with TRBD1 matching over 7 bases. This CDR3 contains 19 residues. The ends lost 3 bases at V and 4 bases at J; junction bases unmatched: 20. Germline CDR1 and CDR2: ENHRY and SYGVKD. CDR3: CAISERQGIRVKGVTEAFF. In DNA form, the CDR3 reads TGTGCCATCAGTGAACGACAGGGAATAAGGGTAAAAGGGGTCACTGAAGCTTTCTTT.

This clonotype was counted between two and nine times. This chain joins TRBV12-3 or TRBV12-4 and TRBJ1-2, with TRBD1 matching 8 bases. The CDR3 covers 15 residues. J lost 5 bases, V lost 6 bases, and 11 bases had no gene match. The CDR3 bases are TGTGCCAGCAGACACGCAGGGGGCGCAGGATATGGCTACACCTTC. Translating gives CASRHAGGAGYGYTF.

This clonotype was recorded at least ten times. The chain carries TRBV18 and TRBJ2-7; 12 bases are shared with TRBD1. From germline, CDR1 is KGHSH and CDR2 LQKENI. This CDR3 has 15 amino acids. The trim removed 3 bases at V and 2 bases at J, leaving 2 bases unmatched. The CDR3 loop reads CASSPGQGAPYEQYF. The CDR3 coding sequence is TGTGCCAGCTCACCGGGACAGGGGGCCCCCTACGAGCAGTACTTC.

This clonotype has at least ten counts. The V and J genes are TRBV5-1 and TRBJ2-3; D tentatively fits TRBD1 or TRBD2 (5 bases each). The CDR3 spans 14 residues. Germline CDR1 reads SGHRS; CDR2 reads YFSETQ. Trimming pared 5 bases from V and 0 bases from J, leaving 10 bases between. DNA of the CDR3: TGCGCCAGCAGTGGGGGAGTGAGCACAGATACGCAGTATTTT. It specifies CASSGGVSTDTQYF.

The V gene is TRBV30, the J gene TRBJ2-2, with D uncertain. The CDR3 consists of 12 residues. The germline V and J ends were trimmed by 0 bases and 4 bases, with 3 bases remaining between them. The germline gives CDR1 GTSNPN, CDR2 SVGIG (reference sequence). The CDR3 loop reads CAWSVPTGELFF. CDR3 coding DNA: TGTGCCTGGAGTGTCCCCACCGGGGAGCTGTTTTTT.

This clonotype came up many times. This chain joins TRBV5-1 and TRBJ1-4; weak D call: TRBD1 (5 bases). Germline V CDR1 and CDR2: SGHRS, YFSETQ. V lost 2 bases and J 0 bases, leaving 17 bases between the germline ends. There are 18 residues in the CDR3. DNA for the CDR3: TGCGCCAGCAGCTTAGGGGCTGTATCCGGTCCAACTAATGAAAAACTGTTTTTT. Its translation is CASSLGAVSGPTNEKLFF.

This clonotype has a count of ten or more. J is TRBJ2-1 and V is TRBV24-1; 9 positions match TRBD1. Germline V CDR1 and CDR2: KGHDR, SFDVKD. With 11 bases clipped from V and 3 bases from J, the junction kept 4 bases outside the gene matches. This CDR3 has 13 residues. The CDR3 loop is CAIEGQGYNEQFF. DNA of the CDR3: TGTGCCATTGAGGGACAGGGCTACAATGAGCAGTTCTTC.

This clonotype occurred many times. The chain couples TRBV7-3 to TRBJ2-3; 8 nucleotides match TRBD2. V lost 2 bases, J lost 6 bases, and 7 bases stayed unmatched. The CDR3 runs to 15 residues. Per germline, CDR1 SGHTA and CDR2 FQGTGA. The CDR3 is CASSLGTGGADTQYF. CDR3 nucleotide sequence: TGTGCCAGCAGCTTAGGGACGGGAGGGGCGGATACGCAGTATTTT.

The chain carries TRBV3-1 and TRBJ1-1; no firm D call. Germline V gene sequence: CDR1 LGHDT, CDR2 YNNKEL (reference sequence). This CDR3 has 14 amino acids. Trimming pared 1 base from V and 2 bases from J, leaving 8 bases between. CDR3 protein: CASSQGGGNTEAFF. The DNA of the CDR3 is TGTGCCAGCAGCCAAGGGGGTGGCAACACTGAAGCTTTCTTT. Full variable domain (missing parts from reference TRBV3-1 and TRBJ1-1): DTAVSQTPKYLVTQMGNDKSIKCEQNLGHDTMYWYKQDSKKFLKIMFSYNNKELIINETVPNRFSPKSPDKAHLNLHINSLELGDSAVYFCASSQGGGNTEAFFGQGTRLTVV.

This clonotype was recorded at least ten times. This chain uses TRBV12-3 or TRBV12-4 with TRBJ2-2; weak D call: TRBD2 (5 bases). This CDR3 has 14 amino acids. V lost 7 bases, J lost 8 bases, and 17 bases lay in between. CDR3 amino acids: CASTPDGEIGELFF. The CDR3 DNA follows: TGTGCCAGCACCCCAGACGGGGAGATTGGGGAGCTGTTTTTT.

This clonotype has ten or more counts. This sequence joins TRBV20-1 and TRBJ2-5, with 9 bases fitting TRBD2. Unmatched junction bases numbered 12, after V lost 6 bases and J lost 4 bases. Germline CDR1 DFQATT, CDR2 SNEGSKA (reference sequence). This CDR3 contains 15 residues. CDR3: CSATSSLAGRETQYF. The CDR3 DNA reads TGCAGTGCCACATCTTCCCTAGCGGGACGAGAGACCCAGTACTTC.

The chain couples TRBV29-1 to TRBJ2-1; perhaps TRBD1 as D (6 bases). The CDR3 length is 12 residues. Germline V gene data show CDR1 as SQVTM and CDR2 as ANQGSEA. The V end was cut by 4 bases, the J end by 7 bases, with 11 bases between. The CDR3 DNA is TGCAGCGTTGGCTACAGGGAGAATGAGCAGTTCTTC. Translation gives CSVGYRENEQFF.

This clonotype was seen repeatedly, ten times or more. The rearrangement joins TRBV13 to TRBJ2-7, with no clear D. This CDR3 is 14 amino acids long. Germline loops: CDR1 PRHDT, CDR2 FYEKMQ (reference sequence). V was clipped by 0 bases and J by 2 bases, with 8 bases between them. The CDR3 reads CASSLGAQAYEQYV. The CDR3 nucleotides read TGTGCCAGCAGCTTAGGAGCGCAGGCCTACGAGCAGTACGTC.

This clonotype was seen a handful of times. Here the CDR3 reads CASSNSGNPQETQYF. The DNA of the CDR3 is TGTGCCAGCAGTAATAGCGGGAACCCACAAGAGACCCAGTACTTC. The gene calls are TRBV11-2 and TRBJ2-5, with 8 positions matching TRBD2. The CDR3 runs to 15 residues. V lost 6 bases and J lost 2; bases outside the gene matches: 8. Germline V gene lookup returns CDR1 SGHAT and CDR2 FQNNGV.

Ten or more counts support this clonotype. This chain uses TRBV10-3 with TRBJ2-7, with 7 bases lining up with TRBD1. This CDR3 is 14 amino acids long. The V gene's germline CDR1 is ENHRY and CDR2 SYGVKD. V was clipped by 4 bases and J by 0 bases; unmatched bases: 3. The CDR3 reads CAISGTGSSYEQYF. CDR3 nucleotide sequence: TGTGCCATCAGTGGGACAGGATCCTCCTACGAGCAGTACTTC.

The chain couples TRBV20-1 to TRBJ2-7, with 10 bases that match TRBD2. The CDR3 covers 13 residues. V trimming: 6 bases; J trimming: 5 bases; junction bases outside the gene matches: 7. Germline CDR1 DFQATT, CDR2 SNEGSKA (reference sequence). The CDR3 nucleotides are TGCAGTGCGAAGGGACTAGCGAACCACGAGCAGTACTTC. Translation gives CSAKGLANHEQYF.

This clonotype was seen more than once but under ten times. V is TRBV6-1 and J is TRBJ2-6; maybe TRBD1 (6 bases). Germline assignment: CDR1 MNHNS and CDR2 SASEGT. The CDR3 runs to 15 residues. V was pared by 11 bases and J by 2 bases, with 16 bases between. The CDR3 here is CAAGTTLPGANVLTF. CDR3 DNA: TGTGCCGCCGGGACAACGCTACCTGGGGCCAACGTCCTGACTTTC.

V gene TRBV19 combines with J gene TRBJ2-1; TRBD2 matches at 7 bases. Germline-derived CDR1 and CDR2 are LNHDA and SQIVND (reference sequence). With 2 bases clipped from V and 1 base from J, the junction kept 8 bases outside the gene matches. The CDR3 has 17 amino acids. The CDR3 DNA sequence: TGTGCCAGTAGTATATCTGCGGGAGAAAGGTCCTACAATGAGCAGTTCTTC. The encoded protein is CASSISAGERSYNEQFF. Based on the CDR3 plus reference TRBV19 and TRBJ2-1, the full variable domain is DGGITQSPKYLFRKEGQNVTLSCEQNLNHDAMYWYRQDPGQGLRLIYYSQIVNDFQKGDIAEGYSVSREKKESFPLTVTSAQKNPTAFYLCASSISAGERSYNEQFFGPGTRLTVL.

This clonotype has a count of ten or more. This sequence joins TRBV6-5 and TRBJ1-3; a possible D gene is TRBD1 (5 bases). Germline assignment: CDR1 MNHEY and CDR2 SVGAGI. The CDR3 runs 11 residues. Trimming stripped 5 bases from V and 8 bases from J, with 7 bases between. CDR3 sequence: CASSQGDTIYF. CDR3 sequence (DNA): TGTGCCAGCAGTCAGGGAGACACCATATATTTT.

This clonotype was counted at least ten times. V is TRBV7-8 and J is TRBJ2-1; D may be TRBD2 (6 bases). The germline V gene encodes CDR1 SGHVS and CDR2 FQNEAQ. The V and J ends lost 5 bases and 0 bases respectively, with 14 bases between them. This CDR3 spans 16 amino acids. The DNA for the CDR3 is TGTGCCAGCAGCCGAAGTAGCGGTAGCTCCTACAATGAGCAGTTCTTC. Residues: CASSRSSGSSYNEQFF.

This clonotype was seen many times. Mismatch with germline at one junction end may stem from a read error. This chain joins TRBV6-5 and TRBJ2-3; no definite D call. Germline-derived CDR1 and CDR2 are MNHEY and SVGAGI. This CDR3 has 11 amino acids. The CDR3 region has the DNA TGCGCCAGCAGGAGTGCAGATACGCAGTATTTT. Amino acid sequence: CASRSADTQYF.

The genes are TRBV13 and TRBJ2-2; TRBD1 agrees at 7 bases. CDR1 PRHDT and CDR2 FYEKMQ come from the germline V gene (reference sequence). V lost 3 bases, J lost 3 bases, and 4 bases stayed unmatched. CDR3 length equals 15 residues. The CDR3: CASSFSGTDTGELFF. Here the CDR3 DNA reads TGTGCCAGCAGCTTCTCCGGGACAGACACCGGGGAGCTGTTTTTT.

This clonotype was detected ten times or more. V gene TRBV20-1 combines with J gene TRBJ2-2, with D unclear. With 3 bases removed from V and 2 bases from J, the gap between germline ends came to 10 bases. The length of the CDR3 is 14 residues. Germline values: CDR1 DFQATT, CDR2 SNEGSKA (reference sequence). CDR3: CSASSLSNTGELFF. DNA of the CDR3: TGCAGTGCTAGTTCTCTCAGCAACACCGGGGAGCTGTTTTTT.

The sample holds many counts of this clonotype. V and J are TRBV25-1 and TRBJ1-4; no clear D gene. This CDR3 region has 15 residues. Germline CDR1 and CDR2: MGHDK and SYGVNS. Deletions cut 4 bases from V and 8 bases from J, with 17 bases between. In nucleotides, the CDR3 is TGTGCCAGCAGTGGACGACTCCCCCGGAGCGAAAAACTGTTTTTT. This translates into CASSGRLPRSEKLFF.

This chain connects TRBV7-2 to TRBJ2-7, with TRBD2 identical over 7 bases. Germline values: CDR1 SGHTA, CDR2 FQGNSA. V lost 5 bases to trimming and J lost 3 bases; unmatched junction nucleotides: 7. The CDR3 length is 14 residues. The CDR3 sequence: CASSPSGIGYEQYF. The CDR3, as DNA: TGTGCCAGCAGCCCGAGCGGGATCGGCTACGAGCAGTACTTC.

The sample holds many counts of this clonotype. The rearrangement uses TRBV13 and TRBJ2-7; 8 bases fit TRBD2. Trimming took 0 bases from V and 1 from J; bases not matched to a gene: 8. The CDR3 totals 17 residues. Germline lookup yields CDR1 PRHDT and CDR2 FYEKMQ (reference sequence). The CDR3 DNA follows: TGTGCCAGCAGCTTAGGCCGTGCGGGGGGCCCATCCTACGAGCAGTACTTC. It encodes CASSLGRAGGPSYEQYF.

The chain links TRBV2 to TRBJ2-7, with D perhaps TRBD1 (6 bases). This CDR3 is built from 14 residues. Germline assignment: CDR1 SNHLY and CDR2 FYNNEI. Trimming removed 0 bases from V and 2 bases from J, with 8 bases in between. CDR3 DNA sequence: TGTGCCAGCAGTGAAGCAGGGGGTGCCTACGAGCAGTACGTC. This encodes CASSEAGGAYEQYV.

This clonotype was counted a few times. The chain recombines TRBV20-1 with TRBJ2-3; the match to TRBD2 covers 10 bases. In germline, CDR1 is DFQATT, CDR2 SNEGSKA (reference sequence). CDR3 length: 16 amino acids. Unmatched junction bases numbered 8, after V lost 3 bases and J lost 2 bases. The CDR3 sequence: CSASGLAGEHTDTQYF. The CDR3 bases are TGCAGTGCTAGTGGCCTAGCGGGAGAGCACACAGATACGCAGTATTTT.

This clonotype was detected many times. The J gene is TRBJ2-1, the V gene TRBV10-3, with no clear D. CDR3 length: 14 amino acids. The V gene's germline CDR1 is ENHRY and CDR2 SYGVKD. V was pared by 6 bases and J by 7 bases, with 16 bases between. The CDR3 coding sequence is TGTGCCATCAGCCTTGGGTCCCCCGGGAATGAGCAGTTCTTC. Protein sequence: CAISLGSPGNEQFF.